A single sample gave rise to the 10 T cell receptor beta chains below, sequenced in a study of cytomegalovirus exposure and HLA in healthy donors. The PCR had 60 Vbeta and 13 Jbeta primers. The repertoire was sequenced with immunoSEQ multiplex PCR; TCRdb's copy has only in-frame clones and lacks some. In all, the sample yields approximately 140,000 clones. The specimen was PBMCs. These receptors all come from a woman aged 40 to 50 in good health and CMV-seronegative.

The V and J genes are TRBV27 and TRBJ2-3; 7 nucleotides match TRBD1. Trimming cost V 5 bases and J 0 bases; bases outside gene matches: 14. This CDR3 comprises 18 residues. CDR1 and CDR2 (germline): MNHEY, SMNVEV (reference sequence). In DNA form, the CDR3 reads TGTGCCAGCAGTCCATCATCATACAGGGGACGTAGCACAGATACGCAGTATTTT. Translation gives CASSPSSYRGRSTDTQYF.

J is TRBJ2-3 and V is TRBV19; D call uncertain. This CDR3 spans 13 amino acids. Trimming stripped 3 bases from V and 2 bases from J, with 6 bases between. The germline V gene encodes CDR1 LNHDA and CDR2 SQIVND (reference sequence). For the CDR3, the DNA is TGTGCCAGTAGTATGTCATCCACAGATACGCAGTATTTT. This sequence encodes CASSMSSTDTQYF.

The gene calls are TRBV4-1 and TRBJ2-1, with 7 bases fitting TRBD1. This CDR3 is 15 amino acids long. CDR1 and CDR2 from the germline V gene are MGHRA and YSYEKL. V trimming: 4 bases; J trimming: 9 bases; junction bases outside the gene matches: 12. As DNA, the CDR3 is TGCGCCAGCAGCCTCCAAAGCTCTAACAGGGGTGAGCAGTTCTTC. Translating it yields CASSLQSSNRGEQFF.

J is TRBJ1-1 and V is TRBV5-5; possibly TRBD1 for D (5 bases). Germline V gene data show CDR1 as SGHKS and CDR2 as YYEKEE (reference sequence). V was pared by 0 bases and J by 8 bases, with 8 bases between. The CDR3 runs to 12 residues. The CDR3 region has the DNA TGTGCCAGCAGCTTGGGGGACTCCGAAGCTTTCTTT. It translates to CASSLGDSEAFF.

V usage is TRBV4-2 and J usage is TRBJ2-7; a possible D gene is TRBD2 (5 bases). CDR3 length: 16 residues. V gave up 0 bases and J gave up 4 bases, with 16 bases separating them. Germline lookup yields CDR1 LGHNA and CDR2 YNFKEQ. Here the CDR3 DNA reads TGTGCCAGCAGCCAAGAAGCGTCTCCCCCGGGGTACGAGCAGTACGTC. Protein sequence: CASSQEASPPGYEQYV.

This chain joins TRBV5-8 and TRBJ1-5; TRBD1 agrees at 7 bases. The ends lost 2 bases at V and 9 bases at J; junction bases unmatched: 14. This CDR3 contains 16 residues. Germline values: CDR1 SGHTS, CDR2 YDEGEE. CDR3 protein: CASSLYASTGFVPQHF. DNA for the CDR3: TGTGCCAGCAGCTTATATGCGTCGACAGGGTTCGTGCCCCAGCATTTT. The full variable domain, in which reference TRBV5-8 and TRBJ1-5 provide the parts outside the CDR3, is EAGVTQSPTHLIKTRGQQATLRCSPISGHTSVYWYQQALGLGLQFLLWYDEGEERNRGNFPPRFSGRQFPNYSSELNVNALELEDSALYLCASSLYASTGFVPQHFGDGTRLSIL.

DNA of the CDR3: TGTGCCAGCAGCGGTCAGAACTATGGCTACACCTTC. It encodes CASSGQNYGYTF. V gene TRBV7-2 combines with J gene TRBJ1-2; no clear D. V was shortened by 5 bases and J by 2 bases, with 6 bases between the two germline ends. Per the germline V gene, CDR1 is SGHTA and CDR2 is FQGNSA. This CDR3 contains 12 residues.

The rearrangement links TRBV18 to TRBJ2-3; D call uncertain. The length of the CDR3 is 14 residues. CDR1 KGHSH and CDR2 LQKENI come from the germline V gene. V lost 6 bases to trimming and J lost 0 bases, with 10 bases between them. CDR3 amino acids: CASSAQSSTDTQYF. In nucleotides, the CDR3 is TGTGCCAGCTCGGCCCAATCTAGCACAGATACGCAGTATTTT.

The DNA for the CDR3 is TGTGCCAGCAGCTTAGGGGCAGCGTGGGGGGGCCCAGATACGCAGTATTTT. This gives the protein CASSLGAAWGGPDTQYF. The V and J genes are TRBV7-8 and TRBJ2-3, with a weak D call TRBD2 (7 bases). The CDR3 is 17 residues long. V was trimmed by 1 base and J by 4 bases, leaving 18 bases between them. Germline V gene lookup returns CDR1 SGHVS and CDR2 FQNEAQ.

This sequence joins TRBV5-4 and TRBJ2-7, with 8 positions matching TRBD1. This CDR3 comprises 15 residues. Trimming removed 3 bases from V and 4 bases from J; junction bases left unmatched: 9. CDR1 and CDR2 (germline): SGHNT, YYREEE (reference sequence). CDR3 protein: CASSSGQGRAYEQYF. The CDR3 nucleotides read TGTGCCAGCAGCTCTGGACAGGGAAGGGCGTACGAGCAGTACTTC.